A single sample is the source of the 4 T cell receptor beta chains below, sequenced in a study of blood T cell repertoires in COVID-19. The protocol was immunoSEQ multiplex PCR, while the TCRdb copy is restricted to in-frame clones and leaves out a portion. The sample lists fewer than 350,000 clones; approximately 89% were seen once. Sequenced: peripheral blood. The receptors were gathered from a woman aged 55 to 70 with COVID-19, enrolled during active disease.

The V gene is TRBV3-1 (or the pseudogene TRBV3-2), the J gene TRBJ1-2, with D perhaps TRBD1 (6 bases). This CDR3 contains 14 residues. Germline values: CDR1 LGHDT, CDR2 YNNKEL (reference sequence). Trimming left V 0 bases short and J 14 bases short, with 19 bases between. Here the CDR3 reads CASSQDGRGGRETF. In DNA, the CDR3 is TGTGCCAGCAGCCAAGACGGACGGGGGGGGCGAGAGACCTTC.

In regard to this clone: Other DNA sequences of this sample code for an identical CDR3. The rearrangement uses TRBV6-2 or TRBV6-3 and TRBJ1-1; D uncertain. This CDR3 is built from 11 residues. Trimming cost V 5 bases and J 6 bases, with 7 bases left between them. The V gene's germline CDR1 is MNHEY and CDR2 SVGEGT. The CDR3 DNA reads TGTGCCAGCAGTACCAGATCTGAAGCTTTCTTT. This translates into CASSTRSEAFF.

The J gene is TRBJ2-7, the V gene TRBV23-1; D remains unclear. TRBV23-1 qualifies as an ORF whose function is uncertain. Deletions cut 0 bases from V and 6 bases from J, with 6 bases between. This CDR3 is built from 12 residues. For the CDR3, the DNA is TGCGCCAGCAGTCAATCTATCGTCGAGCAGTACTTC. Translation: CASSQSIVEQYF.

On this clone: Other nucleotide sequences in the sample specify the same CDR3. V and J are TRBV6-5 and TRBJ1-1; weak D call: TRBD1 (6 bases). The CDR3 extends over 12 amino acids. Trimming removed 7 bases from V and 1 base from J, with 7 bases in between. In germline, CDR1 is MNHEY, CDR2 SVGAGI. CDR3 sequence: CASTDRNTEAFF. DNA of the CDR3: TGTGCCAGCACGGACAGGAACACTGAAGCTTTCTTT.